The 25 T cell receptor beta chains below all came from one sample that was sequenced in a study of T cell responses to AZD1222 COVID-19 vaccine. The data were produced by immunoSEQ multiplex PCR, yet TCRdb's version contains in-frame clones alone and is incomplete. The table records some 150,000 clones, 90% of them present only once. Specimen: peripheral blood, collected on day 0 of AZD1222 vaccination. The receptors here all came from an adult in good health.

The chain uses TRBV20-1 and TRBJ1-1; the D is unclear. There are 15 residues in the CDR3. V shed 3 bases and J shed 1 base, with 15 bases lying between them. Germline lookup yields CDR1 DFQATT and CDR2 SNEGSKA (reference sequence). CDR3 region: CSASRAWTENTEAFF. In nucleotides, the CDR3 is TGCAGTGCTAGTCGAGCGTGGACGGAGAACACTGAAGCTTTCTTT.

V is TRBV5-1 and J is TRBJ2-7; D possibly corresponds to TRBD1 (5 bases). Trimming took 3 bases from V and 3 from J, leaving 7 bases between them. This CDR3 spans 12 amino acids. Germline lookup yields CDR1 SGHRS and CDR2 YFSETQ. The CDR3 here is CASSSGIYEQYF. The CDR3 nucleotides read TGCGCCAGCAGCTCAGGGATCTACGAGCAGTACTTC.

The rearrangement links TRBV15 to TRBJ1-5; D possibly corresponds to TRBD1 (5 bases). Germline V gives CDR1 LNHNV, CDR2 YYDKDF (reference sequence). Trimming stripped 5 bases from V and 7 bases from J, with 12 bases between. This CDR3 has 13 amino acids. CDR3 coding DNA: TGTGCCACCAGCCCGACGCGGGGGCAGCCCCAGCATTTT. This encodes CATSPTRGQPQHF.

This rearrangement joins TRBV19 to TRBJ1-2, with a tentative D call TRBD1 (5 bases). CDR3 size: 13 residues. Germline V CDR1 and CDR2: LNHDA, SQIVND (reference sequence). V lost 0 bases, J lost 14 bases, and 16 bases lay in between. The CDR3: CASSIDPGREGTF. DNA of the CDR3: TGTGCCAGTAGTATAGATCCCGGCAGGGAAGGAACCTTC. Full variable domain (rest looked up from reference TRBV19 and TRBJ1-2): DGGITQSPKYLFRKEGQNVTLSCEQNLNHDAMYWYRQDPGQGLRLIYYSQIVNDFQKGDIAEGYSVSREKKESFPLTVTSAQKNPTAFYLCASSIDPGREGTFGSGTRLTVV.

The CDR3 coding sequence is TGTGCCAGCAGTAAAGGGTCCTACCTTTACAATGAGCAGTTCTTC. Translating gives CASSKGSYLYNEQFF. V usage is TRBV27 and J usage is TRBJ2-1; no clear D gene. The V end lost 5 bases, the J end lost 4 bases, and 15 bases lay between the germline ends. Per germline, CDR1 MNHEY and CDR2 SMNVEV (reference sequence). The length of the CDR3 is 15 residues.

This clone has a single count. V and J are TRBV5-1 and TRBJ2-3; D might be TRBD2 (5 bases). The CDR3 consists of 13 residues. V was cut by 6 bases and J by 6 bases, with 14 bases left in between. Germline CDR1 and CDR2: SGHRS and YFSETQ. The CDR3 sequence is CASTPGRGDTQYF. CDR3 DNA sequence: TGCGCCAGCACCCCCGGACGGGGTGATACGCAGTATTTT.

This chain uses TRBV7-2 with TRBJ1-1, with unresolved D. The CDR3 is 14 residues long. Trimming took off 0 bases at V and 1 base at J, with 6 bases between the two ends. The germline gives CDR1 SGHTA, CDR2 FQGNSA. The DNA for the CDR3 is TGTGCCAGCAGCTTAGCCGGTACGAACACTGAAGCTTTCTTT. Residues: CASSLAGTNTEAFF. Drawing the rest from reference TRBV7-2 and TRBJ1-1, the complete variable domain is GAGVSQSPSNKVTEKGKDVELRCDPISGHTALYWYRQSLGQGLEFLIYFQGNSAPDKSGLPSDRFSAERTGGSVSTLTIQRTQQEDSAVYLCASSLAGTNTEAFFGQGTRLTVV.

The gene calls are TRBV21-1 and TRBJ1-2; TRBD1, the table's D call, lacks a check against the DNA. TRBV21-1 is a listed pseudogene. The CDR3 contains 14 residues. The CDR3 DNA reads as TGTGCCAGCAGCAAAAAAGGGGGAACTGATGGCTACACCTTC. Amino acid sequence: CASSKKGGTDGYTF.

The chain recombines TRBV5-1 with TRBJ1-1; D is unresolved. Germline CDR1 is SGHRS and CDR2 is YFSETQ. This CDR3 is built from 14 residues. The V end was cut by 4 bases, the J end by 2 bases, with 12 bases between. The chain's CDR3 is CASSTNTVNTEAFF. CDR3 bases: TGCGCCAGCAGCACAAACACGGTAAACACTGAAGCTTTCTTT.

The J gene is TRBJ1-6, the V gene TRBV30; no definite D call. Trimming removed 4 bases at V and 5 bases at J, with 9 bases between. The CDR3 is 13 amino acids. Germline CDR1 is GTSNPN and CDR2 is SVGIG (reference sequence). The CDR3 loop reads CAWTAAHNSPLHF. The CDR3 DNA reads as TGTGCCTGGACGGCGGCGCATAATTCACCCCTCCACTTT.

The genes are TRBV7-9 and TRBJ2-5, with a weak D call TRBD2 (6 bases). Germline assignment: CDR1 SEHNR and CDR2 FQNEAQ (reference sequence). The CDR3 has 14 amino acids. V was shortened by 7 bases and J by 0 bases, with 12 bases between the two germline ends. The CDR3 protein is CASTWRDYQETQYF. CDR3 DNA: TGTGCCAGCACCTGGCGGGACTACCAAGAGACCCAGTACTTC. The entire variable domain, with the rest obtained from reference TRBV7-9 and TRBJ2-5, is as follows: DTGVSQNPRHKITKRGQNVTFRCDPISEHNRLYWYRQTLGQGPEFLTYFQNEAQLEKSRLLSDRFSAERPKGSFSTLEIQRTEQGDSAMYLCASTWRDYQETQYFGPGTRLLVL.

This clone showed up just once. The chain is built from TRBV7-6 and TRBJ1-1, with a possible D match to TRBD1 (5 bases). Trimming cost V 9 bases and J 0 bases, with 17 bases left between them. Germline V CDR1 and CDR2: SGHVS, FNYEAQ. The CDR3 runs 15 residues. The CDR3: CASTRGSVLNTEAFF. In DNA form, the CDR3 reads TGTGCCAGTACTCGGGGCTCGGTGTTGAACACTGAAGCTTTCTTT.

The J gene is TRBJ1-3, the V gene TRBV7-2; D is undetermined. The germline gives CDR1 SGHTA, CDR2 FQGNSA. V was trimmed by 0 bases and J by 0 bases, leaving 12 bases between them. This CDR3 region has 17 residues. The CDR3 DNA sequence: TGTGCCAGCAGCTTAGCGGGCGGCCTACTCTCTGGAAACACCATATATTTT. It specifies CASSLAGGLLSGNTIYF.

The DNA for the CDR3 is TGTGCCAGCAGCCCGTGGGACACTGAAGCTTTCTTT. This codes for CASSPWDTEAFF. The chain uses TRBV5-5 and TRBJ1-1; D is undetermined. The germline V gene encodes CDR1 SGHKS and CDR2 YYEKEE (reference sequence). The CDR3 runs to 12 residues. The V gene lost 4 bases and the J gene lost 3 bases, with 7 bases spanning the gap.

V gene TRBV28 combines with J gene TRBJ2-1; D possibly corresponds to TRBD1 (7 bases). From germline, CDR1 is MDHEN and CDR2 SYDVKM. Trimming pared 4 bases from V and 9 bases from J, leaving 22 bases between. CDR3 size: 16 residues. The CDR3 protein is CASSSPGTAAGGEQFF. The CDR3 DNA follows: TGTGCCAGCAGTTCCCCTGGGACAGCGGCCGGGGGTGAGCAGTTCTTC.

V usage is TRBV19 and J usage is TRBJ1-5; no definite D call. Germline CDR1 is LNHDA and CDR2 is SQIVND (reference sequence). Trimming pared 7 bases from V and 5 bases from J, leaving 12 bases between. There are 13 residues in the CDR3. This CDR3 is CASKTPGDQPQHF. Written as DNA, the CDR3 is TGTGCCAGTAAAACCCCGGGAGATCAGCCCCAGCATTTT.

This chain's CDR3 is CASSERGPSPEAEAFF. CDR3 bases: TGTGCCAGCAGCGAGAGGGGGCCGTCCCCCGAGGCTGAAGCTTTCTTT. The chain links TRBV7-9 to TRBJ1-1, with 7 bases lining up with TRBD1. Germline loops: CDR1 SEHNR, CDR2 FQNEAQ (reference sequence). This CDR3 region has 16 residues. Trimming removed 5 bases from V and 6 bases from J; junction bases left unmatched: 15.

The chain joins TRBV5-1 to TRBJ2-7; 10 bases align to TRBD2. After removal of 4 bases from V and 2 bases from J, the junction contained 3 bases not matched to a gene. Germline loops: CDR1 SGHRS, CDR2 YFSETQ. The CDR3 totals 14 residues. The CDR3 loop reads CASSVSGRAYEQYF. The CDR3 DNA reads TGCGCCAGCAGCGTAAGCGGGAGGGCCTACGAGCAGTACTTC.

The chain recombines TRBV7-3 with TRBJ1-1; 7 nucleotides agree with TRBD1. The CDR3 runs to 15 residues. Germline CDR1 SGHTA, CDR2 FQGTGA. The V gene end was trimmed by 5 bases and the J gene end by 1 base; junction bases not matched to a gene: 7. The CDR3 region has the DNA TGTGCCAGCAGCCCTACAGGGGCCGCGAACACTGAAGCTTTCTTT. This codes for CASSPTGAANTEAFF.

The chain has TRBV29-1 and TRBJ1-4, with a tentative D call TRBD1 (5 bases). V gave up 6 bases and J gave up 3 bases, with 11 bases separating them. This CDR3 contains 13 residues. Germline V gives CDR1 SQVTM, CDR2 ANQGSEA. The DNA for the CDR3 is TGCAGCGTAGCCGGGACCCCTAATGAAAAACTGTTTTTT. It translates to CSVAGTPNEKLFF.

This clone was detected once. The genes are TRBV29-1 and TRBJ1-1; a possible D gene is TRBD1 (5 bases). This CDR3 region has 10 residues. Germline CDR1 reads SQVTM; CDR2 reads ANQGSEA. Here the CDR3 DNA reads TGCGTTGGGGGGAACACTGAAGCTTTCTTT. The encoded protein is CVGGNTEAFF.

The chain combines TRBV7-9 with TRBJ1-5; tentative D call: TRBD1 (6 bases). Germline values: CDR1 SEHNR, CDR2 FQNEAQ (reference sequence). The CDR3 runs to 14 residues. V was shortened by 5 bases and J by 4 bases, with 12 bases between the two germline ends. The CDR3 nucleotides read TGTGCCAGCAGCGGCACAGGGACTAATCAGCCCCAGCATTTT. Encoded protein: CASSGTGTNQPQHF.

This chain connects TRBV4-3 to TRBJ2-1; TRBD2 matches 8 bases. CDR3 length: 14 amino acids. The trim removed 4 bases at V and 7 bases at J, leaving 6 bases unmatched. CDR1 is LGHNA, CDR2 YSLEER, per germline. As DNA, the CDR3 is TGCGCCAGCAGCCGCGGACTAGCCAGGAATGAGCAGTTCTTC. It yields the protein CASSRGLARNEQFF.

This clone has more than one count but fewer than ten. The CDR3 region has the DNA TGTGCCAGCTCACTTGGGACAGCACAGAACTATGGCTACACCTTC. This gives the protein CASSLGTAQNYGYTF. J is TRBJ1-2 and V is TRBV18; TRBD1 matches 7 bases. V shed 4 bases, J shed 2 bases, and the junction held 7 bases outside the gene matches. The CDR3 runs to 15 residues. Germline lookup yields CDR1 KGHSH and CDR2 LQKENI. The full variable domain, its missing parts supplied by reference TRBV18 and TRBJ1-2, is NAGVMQNPRHLVRRRGQEARLRCSPMKGHSHVYWYRQLPEEGLKFMVYLQKENIIDESGMPKERFSAEFPKEGPSILRIQQVVRGDSAAYFCASSLGTAQNYGYTFGSGTRLTVV.

The rearrangement links TRBV11-3 to TRBJ2-3; D is perhaps TRBD1 or TRBD2 (5 bases each). Trimming removed 6 bases from V and 0 bases from J, with 10 bases in between. The germline gives CDR1 SGHNT, CDR2 YENEEA. This CDR3 spans 14 amino acids. The DNA of the CDR3 is TGTGCCAGCAGTCCGGGACCTAGCACAGATACGCAGTATTTT. Amino acid sequence: CASSPGPSTDTQYF.